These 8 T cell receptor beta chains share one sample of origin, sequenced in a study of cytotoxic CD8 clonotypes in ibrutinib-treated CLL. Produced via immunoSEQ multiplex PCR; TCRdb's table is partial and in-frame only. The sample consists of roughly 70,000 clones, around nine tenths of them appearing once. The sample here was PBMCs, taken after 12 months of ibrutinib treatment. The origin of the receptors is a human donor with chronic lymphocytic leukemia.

This chain's CDR3 is CASSREWTATYEQYF. The CDR3 DNA sequence: TGTGCCAGCAGTAGGGAGTGGACAGCTACCTACGAGCAGTACTTC. The chain combines TRBV6-1 with TRBJ2-7, with TRBD1 as a possible D gene (6 bases). The CDR3 runs to 15 residues. Trimming took 5 bases from V and 2 from J, leaving 16 bases between them. The V gene's germline CDR1 is MNHNS and CDR2 SASEGT.

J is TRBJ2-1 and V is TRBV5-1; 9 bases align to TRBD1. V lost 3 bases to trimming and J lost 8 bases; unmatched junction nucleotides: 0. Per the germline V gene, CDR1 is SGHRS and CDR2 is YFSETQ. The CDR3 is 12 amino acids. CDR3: CASSWDRDEQFF. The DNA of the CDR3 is TGCGCCAGCAGCTGGGACAGGGATGAGCAGTTCTTC.

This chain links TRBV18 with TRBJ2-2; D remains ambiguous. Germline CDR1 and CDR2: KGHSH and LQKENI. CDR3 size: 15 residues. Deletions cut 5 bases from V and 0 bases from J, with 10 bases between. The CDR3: CASSSPAANTGELFF. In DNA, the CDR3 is TGTGCCAGCTCATCGCCCGCAGCGAACACCGGGGAGCTGTTTTTT.

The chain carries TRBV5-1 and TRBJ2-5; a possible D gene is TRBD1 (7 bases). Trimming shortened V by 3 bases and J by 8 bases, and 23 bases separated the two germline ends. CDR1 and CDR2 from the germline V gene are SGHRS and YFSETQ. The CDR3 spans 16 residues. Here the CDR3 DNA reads TGCGCCAGCAGCTCGAACTCCCCTGGAGGGGGCACAACCCAGTACTTC. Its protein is CASSSNSPGGGTTQYF.

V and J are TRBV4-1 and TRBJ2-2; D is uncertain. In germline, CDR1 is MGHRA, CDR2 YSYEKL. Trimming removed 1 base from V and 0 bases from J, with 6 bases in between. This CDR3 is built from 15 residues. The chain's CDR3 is CASSQVTPNTGELFF. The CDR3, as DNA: TGCGCCAGCAGCCAAGTGACTCCGAACACCGGGGAGCTGTTTTTT.

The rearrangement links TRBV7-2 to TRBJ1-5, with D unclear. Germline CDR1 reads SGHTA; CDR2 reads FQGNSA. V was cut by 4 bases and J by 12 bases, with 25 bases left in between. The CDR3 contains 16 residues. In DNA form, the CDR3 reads TGTGCCAGCAGCTCTCAGACACCACAATCAGCCCCACTCCAGCATTTT. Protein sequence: CASSSQTPQSAPLQHF.

The CDR3 region has the DNA TGCGCCAGCAGCTTGGGGGACCCTAGCACAGATACGCAGTATTTT. It translates to CASSLGDPSTDTQYF. This rearrangement joins TRBV5-1 to TRBJ2-3, with D perhaps matching TRBD1 or TRBD2 (5 bases each). Germline CDR1 is SGHRS and CDR2 is YFSETQ. Trimming cost V 0 bases and J 0 bases, with 8 bases left between them. The CDR3 is 15 amino acids.

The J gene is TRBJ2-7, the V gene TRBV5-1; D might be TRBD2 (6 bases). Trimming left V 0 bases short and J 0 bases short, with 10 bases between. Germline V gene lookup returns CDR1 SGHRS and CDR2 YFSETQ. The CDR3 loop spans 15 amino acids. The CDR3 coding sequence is TGCGCCAGCAGCTTGGGTTGGGGGGACTCCTACGAGCAGTACTTC. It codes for CASSLGWGDSYEQYF.